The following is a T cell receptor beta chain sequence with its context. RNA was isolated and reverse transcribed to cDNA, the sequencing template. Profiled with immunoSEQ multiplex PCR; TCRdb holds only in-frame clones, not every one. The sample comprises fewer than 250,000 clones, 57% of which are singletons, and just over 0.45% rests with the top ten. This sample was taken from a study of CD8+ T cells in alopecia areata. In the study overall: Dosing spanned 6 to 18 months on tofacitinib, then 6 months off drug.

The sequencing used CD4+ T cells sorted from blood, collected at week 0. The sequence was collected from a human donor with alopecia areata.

This CDR3 reads CSVEDRGWGQGPNTEAFF. CDR3 in DNA: TGCAGCGTTGAAGATCGGGGGTGGGGACAGGGGCCGAACACTGAAGCTTTCTTT. This chain joins TRBV29-1 and TRBJ1-1; 10 nucleotides agree with TRBD1. Looked up from germline, CDR1 is SQVTM and CDR2 is ANQGSEA. This CDR3 comprises 18 residues. The V and J ends lost 0 bases and 1 base, in that order; junction bases with no gene match: 11.